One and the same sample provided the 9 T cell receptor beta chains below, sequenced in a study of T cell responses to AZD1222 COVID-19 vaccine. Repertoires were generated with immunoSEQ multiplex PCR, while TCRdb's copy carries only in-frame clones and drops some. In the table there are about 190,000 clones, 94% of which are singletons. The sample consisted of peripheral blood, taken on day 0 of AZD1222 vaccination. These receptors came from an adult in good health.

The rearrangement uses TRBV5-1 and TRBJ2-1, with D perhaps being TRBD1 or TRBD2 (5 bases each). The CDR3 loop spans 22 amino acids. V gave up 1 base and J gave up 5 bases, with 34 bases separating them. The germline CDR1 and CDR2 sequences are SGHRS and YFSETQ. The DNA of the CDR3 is TGCGCCAGCAGCTTGAGGGGAGACCCCGGCGGGCCGGGGCCTTTATTGGACAATGAGCAGTTCTTC. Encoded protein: CASSLRGDPGGPGPLLDNEQFF.

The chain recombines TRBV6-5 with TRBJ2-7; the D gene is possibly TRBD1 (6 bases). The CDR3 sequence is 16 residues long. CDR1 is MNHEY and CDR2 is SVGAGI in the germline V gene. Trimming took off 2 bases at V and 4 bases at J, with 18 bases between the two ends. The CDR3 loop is CASSYSPGQGKYEQYF. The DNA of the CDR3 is TGTGCCAGCAGTTACAGTCCGGGGCAGGGGAAGTACGAGCAGTACTTC.

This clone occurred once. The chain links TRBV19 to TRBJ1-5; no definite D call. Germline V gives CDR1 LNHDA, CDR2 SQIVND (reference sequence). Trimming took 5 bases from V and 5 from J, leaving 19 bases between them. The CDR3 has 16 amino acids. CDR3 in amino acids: CASSPREGLSYQPQHF. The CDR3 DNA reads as TGTGCCAGTAGTCCCCGAGAAGGGTTAAGCTATCAGCCCCAGCATTTT.

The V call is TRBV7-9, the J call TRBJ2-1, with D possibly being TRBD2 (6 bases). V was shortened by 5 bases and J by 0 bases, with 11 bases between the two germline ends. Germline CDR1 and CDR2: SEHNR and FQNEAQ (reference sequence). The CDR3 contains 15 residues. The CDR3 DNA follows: TGTGCCAGCAGCCCACTAGCAGCCTCCTACAATGAGCAGTTCTTC. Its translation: CASSPLAASYNEQFF.

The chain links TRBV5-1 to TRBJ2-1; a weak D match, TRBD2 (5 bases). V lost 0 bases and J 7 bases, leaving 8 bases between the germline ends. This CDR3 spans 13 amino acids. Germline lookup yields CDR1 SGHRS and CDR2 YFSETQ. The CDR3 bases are TGCGCCAGCAGCTTGGGGACTTCAAATGAGCAGTTCTTC. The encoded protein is CASSLGTSNEQFF.

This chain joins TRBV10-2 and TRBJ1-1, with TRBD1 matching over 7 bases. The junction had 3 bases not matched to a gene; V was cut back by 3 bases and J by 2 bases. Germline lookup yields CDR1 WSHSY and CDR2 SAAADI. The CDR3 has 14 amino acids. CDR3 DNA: TGCGCCAGCAGTGAACGGGACAGTAACACTGAAGCTTTCTTT. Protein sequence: CASSERDSNTEAFF.

The CDR3 sequence is CASSLFDLGSGAFF. The CDR3 DNA reads as TGCGCCAGCAGCTTATTCGACTTAGGGTCCGGGGCTTTCTTT. V and J are TRBV5-1 and TRBJ1-1; D call uncertain. V was trimmed by 2 bases and J by 11 bases, leaving 19 bases between them. Germline CDR1 reads SGHRS; CDR2 reads YFSETQ. This CDR3 has 14 amino acids. The complete variable domain, with remaining parts taken from reference TRBV5-1 and TRBJ1-1, reads KAGVTQTPRYLIKTRGQQVTLSCSPISGHRSVSWYQQTPGQGLQFLFEYFSETQRNKGNFPGRFSGRQFSNSRSEMNVSTLELGDSALYLCASSLFDLGSGAFFGQGTRLTVV.

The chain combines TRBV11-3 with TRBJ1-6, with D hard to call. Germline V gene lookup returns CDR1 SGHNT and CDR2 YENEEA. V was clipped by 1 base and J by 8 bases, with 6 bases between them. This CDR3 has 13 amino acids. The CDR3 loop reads CASSLGTDSPLHF. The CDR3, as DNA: TGTGCCAGCAGCTTAGGTACAGATTCACCCCTCCACTTT.

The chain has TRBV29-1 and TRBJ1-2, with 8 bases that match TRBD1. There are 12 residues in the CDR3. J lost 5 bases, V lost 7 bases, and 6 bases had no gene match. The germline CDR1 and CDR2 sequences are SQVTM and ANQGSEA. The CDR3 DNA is TGCAGCGGACGGACAGGGCGATATGGCTACACCTTC. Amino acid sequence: CSGRTGRYGYTF.